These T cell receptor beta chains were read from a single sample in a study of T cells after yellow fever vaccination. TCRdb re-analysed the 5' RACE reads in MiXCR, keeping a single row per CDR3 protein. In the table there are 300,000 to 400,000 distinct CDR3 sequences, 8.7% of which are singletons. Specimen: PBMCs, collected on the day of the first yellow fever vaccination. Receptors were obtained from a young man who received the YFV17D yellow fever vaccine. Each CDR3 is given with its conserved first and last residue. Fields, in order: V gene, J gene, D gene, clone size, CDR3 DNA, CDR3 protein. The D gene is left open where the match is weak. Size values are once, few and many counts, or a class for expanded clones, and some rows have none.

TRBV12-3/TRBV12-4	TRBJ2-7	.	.	TGTGCCAGCAGTTTCAGTCCGGGTGTGGAGCACTACTTC	CASSFSPGVEHYF
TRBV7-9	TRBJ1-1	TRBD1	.	TGTGCCAGCAGCGCCGGGACAGGGGGCCACACTGAAGCTTTCTTT	CASSAGTGGHTEAFF
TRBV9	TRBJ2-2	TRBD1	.	TGTGCCAGCAGCGTAGCCGGGACAGGGGGCACCGGGGAGCTGTTTTTT	CASSVAGTGGTGELFF
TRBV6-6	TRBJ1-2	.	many	TGTGCCAGCACCTCTCGGGATACCTATGGCTACACCTTC	CASTSRDTYGYTF
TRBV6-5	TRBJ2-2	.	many	TGTGCCAGCAGTTACAGGGGGAACACCGGGGAGCTGTTTTTT	CASSYRGNTGELFF
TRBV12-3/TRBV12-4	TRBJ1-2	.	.	TGTGCCAGCAGTTTCGGGGGAACTAACTATGGCTACACCTTC	CASSFGGTNYGYTF
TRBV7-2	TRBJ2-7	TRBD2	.	TGTGCCAGCAGCTTATTCAGCGGGGGGGACGAGCAGTACTTC	CASSLFSGGDEQYF
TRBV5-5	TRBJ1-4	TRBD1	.	TGTGCCAGCAGTTTGGGGACAGCCCTTGAAAAACTGTTTTTT	CASSLGTALEKLFF
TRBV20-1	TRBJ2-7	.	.	TGCAGTGCTAGGGGTTGGTTGGGGGAAGACTCCTACGAGCAGTACTTC	CSARGWLGEDSYEQYF
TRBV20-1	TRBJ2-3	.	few	TGCAGTGCTAGCAAGGGGGTTATCACAGATACGCAGTATTTT	CSASKGVITDTQYF
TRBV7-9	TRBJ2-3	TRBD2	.	TGTGCCAGCAGCTCGATCCTAGCGGGGGGCACAGATACGCAGTATTTT	CASSSILAGGTDTQYF
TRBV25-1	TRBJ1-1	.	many	TGTGCCAGCAGTGAATCGGGACATATCACTGAAGCTTTCTTT	CASSESGHITEAFF
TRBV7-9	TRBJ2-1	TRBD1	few	TGTGCCAGCAGCCCCCCTTCGACAGGGGGCTACAATGAGCAGTTCTTC	CASSPPSTGGYNEQFF
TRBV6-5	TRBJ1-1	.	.	TGTGCCAGCAATAACAGGGAGGGAACGTCAACGACTTTCTTT	CASNNREGTSTTFF
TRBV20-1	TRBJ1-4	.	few	TGCAGTGCCCCAAACAGGTTTGACGAAAAACTGTTTTTT	CSAPNRFDEKLFF
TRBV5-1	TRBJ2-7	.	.	TGCGCCAGCAGCTTGGTAGGGAATTACGAGCAGTACTTC	CASSLVGNYEQYF
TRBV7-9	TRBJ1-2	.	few	TGTGCCAGCAGCTTTCTCCTCCGGGGCTACACCTTC	CASSFLLRGYTF
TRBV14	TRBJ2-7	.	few	TGTGCCAGCAGCCAAAAGGGTCCACACTACGAGCAGTACTTC	CASSQKGPHYEQYF
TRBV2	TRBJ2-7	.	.	TGTGCCAGCATATCTGAAGCCTACGAGCAGTACTTC	CASISEAYEQYF
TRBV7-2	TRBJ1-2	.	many	TGTGCCAGCAGCTTAGCAGGGGAAAGCGGCTACACCTTC	CASSLAGESGYTF
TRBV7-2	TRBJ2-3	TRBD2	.	TGTGCCAGCAGCTACCAGCGGGGGACAGATACGCAGTATTTT	CASSYQRGTDTQYF
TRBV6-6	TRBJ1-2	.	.	TGTGCCAGCAGTTACGGTCCAGACTATGGCTACACCTTC	CASSYGPDYGYTF
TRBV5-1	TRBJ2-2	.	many	TGCGCCAGCAGCTTGCTCCAGGGGTCAATCACCGGGGAGCTGTTTTTT	CASSLLQGSITGELFF
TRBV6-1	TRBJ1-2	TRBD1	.	TGTGCCAGCAGCGAACAGGGGGCCCGTGGCTACACCTTC	CASSEQGARGYTF
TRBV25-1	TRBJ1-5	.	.	TGTGCCAGCAGTGAACAGGGTCAGCCCCAGCATTTT	CASSEQGQPQHF
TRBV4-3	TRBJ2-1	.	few	TGCGCCAGCAGCCTGGCTAGGCCGGATGAGCAGTTCTTC	CASSLARPDEQFF
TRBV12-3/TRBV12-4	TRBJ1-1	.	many	TGTGCCAGCAGTCAAGAGAGGGGAACTGAAGCTTTCTTT	CASSQERGTEAFF
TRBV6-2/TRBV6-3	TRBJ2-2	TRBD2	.	TGTGCCAGCAGTTACCCCGGACTAGCGGAGAACACCGGGGAGCTGTTTTTT	CASSYPGLAENTGELFF
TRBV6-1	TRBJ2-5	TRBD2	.	TGTGCCAGCAGTAAACGGTCTAGCGGGGGTGGCGAGACCCAGTACTTC	CASSKRSSGGGETQYF
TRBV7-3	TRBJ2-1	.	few	TGTGCCAGCACCGGGGGTAGTCACAATGAGCAGTTCTTC	CASTGGSHNEQFF
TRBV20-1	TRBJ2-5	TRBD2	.	TGCAGTGGTTCGCGGGGGCAAGAGACCCAGTACTTC	CSGSRGQETQYF
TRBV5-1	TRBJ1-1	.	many	TGCGCCAGCAGCTTGCGTCGGGGCAGGGACACTGAAGCTTTCTTT	CASSLRRGRDTEAFF
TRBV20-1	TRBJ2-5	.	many	TGCAGTGCTACAACCGGGACATCCGAAGAGACCCAGTACTTC	CSATTGTSEETQYF
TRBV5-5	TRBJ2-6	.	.	TGTGCCAGCAGCTTGCAGGGGCTAAGCGCTGGGGCCAACGTCCTGACTTTC	CASSLQGLSAGANVLTF
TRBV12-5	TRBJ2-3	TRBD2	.	TGTGCTAGTGGTTTGGCCAAACTAGCGGGGGGGCCTATTATGTGGGCAGATACGCAGTATTTT	CASGLAKLAGGPIMWADTQYF
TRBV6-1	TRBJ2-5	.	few	TGTGCCAGCAGTGAAATACAGGGACACCGGGCAGGGACCCAGTACTTC	CASSEIQGHRAGTQYF
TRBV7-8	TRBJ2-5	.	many	TGTGCCAGCAGCTTAGGAGGCAGGGAAGAGACCCAGTACTTC	CASSLGGREETQYF
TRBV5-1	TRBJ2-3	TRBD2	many	TGCGCCAGCAGCTTATCTATAGCGGGGTCTAGCACAGATACGCAGTATTTT	CASSLSIAGSSTDTQYF
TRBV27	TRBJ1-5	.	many	TGTGCCAGCAGTCCGCGGACCGGGCAATATCAGCCCCAGCATTTT	CASSPRTGQYQPQHF
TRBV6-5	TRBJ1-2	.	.	TGTGCCAGCAGTCCCGGGTCGTCCTCCTATGGCTACACCTTC	CASSPGSSSYGYTF
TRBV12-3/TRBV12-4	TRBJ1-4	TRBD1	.	TGTGCCAGCAGTACACGGACAGGGGATGAAAAACTGTTTTTT	CASSTRTGDEKLFF
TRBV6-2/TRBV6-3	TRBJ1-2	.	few	TGTGCCAGCCGACCCTATGGCTACACCTTC	CASRPYGYTF
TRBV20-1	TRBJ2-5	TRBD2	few	TGCAGTCTTCCGGGGCTAGCGGGGCCAAAGGCTCAGTACTTC	CSLPGLAGPKAQYF
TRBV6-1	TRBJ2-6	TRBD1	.	TGTGCCAGCACCACAGGGGACGGGGCCAACGTCCTGACTTTC	CASTTGDGANVLTF
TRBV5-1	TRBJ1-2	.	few	TGCGCCAGCAGCTTGGCTTCGGGGGATCTCTATGGCTACACCTTC	CASSLASGDLYGYTF
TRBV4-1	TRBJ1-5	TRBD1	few	TGCGCCAGCAGCCAAGATTTCAGGGGGAATCAGCCCCAGCATTTT	CASSQDFRGNQPQHF
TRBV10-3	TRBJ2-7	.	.	TGTGCTTCTAAGGAGGACCCGGTCTACGAGCAGTACTTC	CASKEDPVYEQYF
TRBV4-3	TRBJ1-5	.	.	TGCGCCAGCAGCCAATCCAGGGGAACCGGCCAGCCCCAGCATTTT	CASSQSRGTGQPQHF
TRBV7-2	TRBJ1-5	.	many	TGTGCCAGCAGCTTAGGGGCTTATAGCAATCAGCCCCAGCATTTT	CASSLGAYSNQPQHF
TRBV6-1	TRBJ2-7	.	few	TGTGCCAGCAGTCAGGGGACCGAGTACTCCTACGAGCAGTACTTC	CASSQGTEYSYEQYF
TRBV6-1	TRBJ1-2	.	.	TGTGCCAGCAGAGCCCCGTTGGTTCCTAACTATGGCTACACCTTC	CASRAPLVPNYGYTF
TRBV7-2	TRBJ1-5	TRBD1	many	TGTGCCAGCAGCCTTTCGACAGGGGCGGTCAATCAGCCCCAGCATTTT	CASSLSTGAVNQPQHF
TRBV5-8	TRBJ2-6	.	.	TGTGCCAGCAGCTTACGGAGGGATGGGGCCAACGTCCTGACTTTC	CASSLRRDGANVLTF
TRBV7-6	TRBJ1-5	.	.	TGTGCCAGCAGCGAGACCCTAGTGGGGGAATCGGGACAGCCCCAGCATTTT	CASSETLVGESGQPQHF
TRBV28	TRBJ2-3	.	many	TGTGCCAGCGGGTCAGGTAGTTTGGATACGCAGTATTTT	CASGSGSLDTQYF
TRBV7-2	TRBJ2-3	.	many	TGTGCCAGCAGCACTGGGGGGGCCGAAGATACGCAGTATTTT	CASSTGGAEDTQYF
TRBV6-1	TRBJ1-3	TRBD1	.	TGTGCCAGCAGTGTGGGACAGAACACTGGAAACACCATATATTTT	CASSVGQNTGNTIYF
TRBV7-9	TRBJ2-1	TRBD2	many	TGTGCCAGCAGCTCCCTTGCGGGGGGGCCAGGTGAGCAGTTCTTC	CASSSLAGGPGEQFF